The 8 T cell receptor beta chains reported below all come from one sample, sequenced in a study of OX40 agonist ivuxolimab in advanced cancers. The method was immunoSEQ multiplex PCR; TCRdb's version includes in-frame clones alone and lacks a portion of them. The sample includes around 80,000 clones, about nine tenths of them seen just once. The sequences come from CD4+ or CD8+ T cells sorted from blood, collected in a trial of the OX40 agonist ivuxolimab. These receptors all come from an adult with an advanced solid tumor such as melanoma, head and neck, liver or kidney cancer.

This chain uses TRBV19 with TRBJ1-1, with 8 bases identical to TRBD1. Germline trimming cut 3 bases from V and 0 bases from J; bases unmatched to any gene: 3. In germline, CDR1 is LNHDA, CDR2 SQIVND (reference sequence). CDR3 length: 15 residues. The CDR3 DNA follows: TGTGCCAGTAGTATTCGGACAGGGATGAACACTGAAGCTTTCTTT. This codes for CASSIRTGMNTEAFF.

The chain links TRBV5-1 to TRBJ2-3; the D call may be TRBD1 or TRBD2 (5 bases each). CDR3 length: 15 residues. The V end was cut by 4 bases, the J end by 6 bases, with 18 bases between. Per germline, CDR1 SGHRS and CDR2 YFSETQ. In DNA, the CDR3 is TGCGCCAGCAGCAAAAATGCCGGGACGTTGGATACGCAGTATTTT. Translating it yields CASSKNAGTLDTQYF.

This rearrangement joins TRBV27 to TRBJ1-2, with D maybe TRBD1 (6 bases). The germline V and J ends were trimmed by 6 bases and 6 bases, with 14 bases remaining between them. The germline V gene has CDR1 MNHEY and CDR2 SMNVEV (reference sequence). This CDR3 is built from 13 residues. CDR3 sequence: CASRGPRGHGYTF. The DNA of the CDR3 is TGTGCCAGCAGGGGCCCCAGGGGTCATGGCTACACCTTC.

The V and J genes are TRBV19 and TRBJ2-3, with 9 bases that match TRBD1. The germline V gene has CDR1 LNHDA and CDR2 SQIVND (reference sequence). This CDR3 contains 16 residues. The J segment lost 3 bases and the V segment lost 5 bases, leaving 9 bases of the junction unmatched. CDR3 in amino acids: CASSSALTGGTDTQYF. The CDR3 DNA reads TGTGCCAGTAGTTCGGCCTTGACAGGGGGGACAGATACGCAGTATTTT. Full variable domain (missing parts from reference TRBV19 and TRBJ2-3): DGGITQSPKYLFRKEGQNVTLSCEQNLNHDAMYWYRQDPGQGLRLIYYSQIVNDFQKGDIAEGYSVSREKKESFPLTVTSAQKNPTAFYLCASSSALTGGTDTQYFGPGTRLTVL.

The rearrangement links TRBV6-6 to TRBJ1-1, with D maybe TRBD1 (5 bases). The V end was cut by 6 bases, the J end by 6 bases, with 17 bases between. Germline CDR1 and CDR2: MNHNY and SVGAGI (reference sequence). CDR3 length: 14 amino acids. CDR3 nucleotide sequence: TGTGCCAGCAGGGGGGAATTGGGGAGACCTGAAGCTTTCTTT. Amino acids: CASRGELGRPEAFF.

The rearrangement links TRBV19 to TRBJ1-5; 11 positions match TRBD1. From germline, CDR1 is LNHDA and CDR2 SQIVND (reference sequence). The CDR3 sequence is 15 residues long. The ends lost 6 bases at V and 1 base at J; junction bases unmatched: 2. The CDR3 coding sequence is TGTGCCAGTAGCAGGGACAGGGGGAGCAATCAGCCCCAGCATTTT. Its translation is CASSRDRGSNQPQHF.

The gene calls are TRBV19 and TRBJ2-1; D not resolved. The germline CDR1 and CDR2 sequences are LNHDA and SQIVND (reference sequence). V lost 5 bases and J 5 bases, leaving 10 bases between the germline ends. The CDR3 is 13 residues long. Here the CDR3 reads CASSPYNHNEQFF. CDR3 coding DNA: TGTGCCAGTAGTCCCTATAACCACAATGAGCAGTTCTTC.

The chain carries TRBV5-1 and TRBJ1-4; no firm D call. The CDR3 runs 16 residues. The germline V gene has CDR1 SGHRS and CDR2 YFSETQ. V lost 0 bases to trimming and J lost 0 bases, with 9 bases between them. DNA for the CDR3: TGCGCCAGCAGCTTGGGGAGCTCTGCAACTAATGAAAAACTGTTTTTT. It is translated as CASSLGSSATNEKLFF.